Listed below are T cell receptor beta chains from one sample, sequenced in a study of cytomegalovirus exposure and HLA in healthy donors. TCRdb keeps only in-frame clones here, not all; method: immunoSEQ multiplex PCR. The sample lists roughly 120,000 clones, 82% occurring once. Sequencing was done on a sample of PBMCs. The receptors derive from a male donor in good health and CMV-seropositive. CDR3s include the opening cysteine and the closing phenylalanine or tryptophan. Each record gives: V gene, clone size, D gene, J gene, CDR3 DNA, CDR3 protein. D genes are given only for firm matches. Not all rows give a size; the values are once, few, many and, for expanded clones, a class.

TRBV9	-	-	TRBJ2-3	TGTGCCAGCAGCGTAGAGGACAGAAACACAGATACGCAGTATTTT	CASSVEDRNTDTQYF
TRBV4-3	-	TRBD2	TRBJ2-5	TGCGCCAGCAGCCAAGTTTTAGCGGGAGCCGGAGAGACCCAGTACTTC	CASSQVLAGAGETQYF
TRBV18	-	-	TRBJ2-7	TGTGCCAGCTCTCAGGACAACTACGAGCAGTACTTC	CASSQDNYEQYF
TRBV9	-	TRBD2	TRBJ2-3	TGTGCCAGCAGCGTACAGTTAGCGGGAGTGGGGGGCACAGATACGCAGTATTTT	CASSVQLAGVGGTDTQYF
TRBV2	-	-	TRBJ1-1	TGTGCCAGCAGTGAATTAGGGGTTGCCACTGAAGCTTTCTTT	CASSELGVATEAFF
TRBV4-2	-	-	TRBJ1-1	TGTGCCAGCAGCCAAGATGCGCGTGAGGCTTTCTTT	CASSQDAREAFF
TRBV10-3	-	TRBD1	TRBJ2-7	TGTGCCATCAGCAGGACAGGGAGCTACGAGCAGTACTTC	CAISRTGSYEQYF
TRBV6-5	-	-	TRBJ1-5	TGTGCCAGCAGCTCGGCGGAGGCTGGTCAGCCCCAGCATTTT	CASSSAEAGQPQHF
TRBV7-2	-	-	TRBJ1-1	TGTGCCAGCAGCCTGCAGACACCCGGGGTGAAATCTGAAGCTTTCTTT	CASSLQTPGVKSEAFF
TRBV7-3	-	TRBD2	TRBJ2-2	TGTGCCAGCAGCTCAACCGGGACTAGGGGCGGGGAGCTGTTTTTT	CASSSTGTRGGELFF
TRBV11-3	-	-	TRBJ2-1	TGTGCCAGCAGCTCGGGGAACAATGAGCAGTTCTTC	CASSSGNNEQFF
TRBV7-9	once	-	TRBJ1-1	TGTGCCAGCAGCTTAGTTAGCACTGAAGCTTTCTTT	CASSLVSTEAFF
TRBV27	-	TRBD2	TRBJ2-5	TGTGCCAGCAGTTTCGGGACTAGGGGGGAGACCCAGTACTTC	CASSFGTRGETQYF
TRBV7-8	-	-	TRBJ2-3	TGTGCCAGCAGCCCACACACAGATACGCAGTATTTT	CASSPHTDTQYF
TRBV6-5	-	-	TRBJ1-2	TGTGCCAGCAGTTCCTTCCCGGGACAAGGAGGCTACACCTTC	CASSSFPGQGGYTF
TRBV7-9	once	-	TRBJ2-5	TGTGCCAGCAGCTCAGTTCCCCTCGTCACCCAAGAGACCCAGTACTTC	CASSSVPLVTQETQYF
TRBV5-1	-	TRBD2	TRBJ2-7	TGCGCCAGCAGTTCCTCCCCTAGCGGCGCTCTCTACGAGCAGTACTTC	CASSSSPSGALYEQYF
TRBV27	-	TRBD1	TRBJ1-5	TGTGCCAGCAGTGCCGACACAGGGGCTAGCAATCAGCCCCAGCATTTT	CASSADTGASNQPQHF